Each of the 30 T cell receptor beta chains below was sequenced from the same sample in a study of pediatric ulcerative colitis. The repertoire was sequenced with immunoSEQ multiplex PCR; TCRdb's copy has only in-frame clones and lacks some. This sample has 50,000 to 65,000 clones, with 86% found just once. The sample consisted of blood. These receptors all stem from a boy aged 5 to 17 with severe ulcerative colitis.

V is TRBV15 and J is TRBJ2-2; either TRBD1 or TRBD2 may supply D (6 bases each). V was shortened by 0 bases and J by 7 bases, with 12 bases between the two germline ends. The CDR3 consists of 15 residues. Germline CDR1 reads LNHNV; CDR2 reads YYDKDF (reference sequence). The CDR3 protein is CATSRENREDGELFF. The CDR3 bases are TGTGCCACCAGCAGAGAGAACAGGGAGGACGGGGAGCTGTTTTTT.

This clone was seen just once. The gene calls are TRBV25-1 and TRBJ2-7; D call uncertain. The germline V and J ends were trimmed by 6 bases and 6 bases, with 12 bases remaining between them. The CDR3 spans 12 residues. The germline V gene encodes CDR1 MGHDK and CDR2 SYGVNS. The CDR3 sequence is CASSSIVPEQYF. The CDR3 coding sequence is TGTGCCAGCAGCTCGATAGTCCCCGAGCAGTACTTC.

This sequence joins TRBV5-1 and TRBJ1-4, with 7 bases lining up with TRBD1. V dropped 3 bases and J dropped 1; count of bases not matched to a gene: 0. CDR1 and CDR2 (germline): SGHRS, YFSETQ. The CDR3 runs to 14 residues. The DNA for the CDR3 is TGCGCCAGCAGCTCAGGGGGAACTAATGAAAAACTGTTTTTT. It codes for CASSSGGTNEKLFF.

The J gene is TRBJ2-1, the V gene TRBV6-1; D ambiguous. Looked up from germline, CDR1 is MNHNS and CDR2 is SASEGT. The CDR3 extends over 13 amino acids. The V and J ends lost 7 bases and 9 bases respectively, with 16 bases between them. DNA for the CDR3: TGTGCCAGCATAGACATGGGGTTGGCTGAGCAGTTCTTC. Its protein is CASIDMGLAEQFF.

The chain carries TRBV11-2 and TRBJ1-5, with no clear D. Trimming removed 1 base from V and 3 bases from J, with 7 bases in between. The CDR3 totals 14 residues. CDR1 SGHAT and CDR2 FQNNGV come from the germline V gene. This chain's CDR3 is CASSLGPNNQPQHF. For the CDR3, the DNA is TGTGCCAGCAGCTTAGGACCGAACAATCAGCCCCAGCATTTT.

V is TRBV28 and J is TRBJ2-7, with 12 bases aligning to TRBD1. V was clipped by 0 bases and J by 0 bases; unmatched bases: 9. Germline V lookup: CDR1 MDHEN, CDR2 SYDVKM. The CDR3 loop spans 19 amino acids. The CDR3 nucleotides read TGTGCCAGCAGTTTATGGGCCGGGGGACAGGGGGCCCCCTCCTACGAGCAGTACTTC. This sequence encodes CASSLWAGGQGAPSYEQYF.

The chain recombines TRBV7-2 with TRBJ1-1; D possibly corresponds to TRBD1 (6 bases). V lost 0 bases, J lost 6 bases, and 11 bases lay in between. The CDR3 is 14 residues long. Germline V gene sequence: CDR1 SGHTA, CDR2 FQGNSA. The CDR3 reads CASSLAQWTAEAFF. The CDR3 DNA sequence: TGTGCCAGCAGCTTAGCGCAGTGGACAGCTGAAGCTTTCTTT.

J is TRBJ2-5 and V is TRBV29-1; D is possibly TRBD1 (6 bases). The end of the DNA fits TRBJ2-7 better, so the J call may be wrong. Germline CDR1 SQVTM, CDR2 ANQGSEA. The CDR3 sequence is 14 residues long. CDR3 residues: CSVVTGFTSYEQYF. CDR3 DNA: TGCAGCGTTGTAACAGGGTTTACTAGCTACGAGCAGTACTTC.

This clone appeared a few times. The chain joins TRBV30 to TRBJ1-2; D is uncertain. With 6 bases removed from V and 2 bases from J, the gap between germline ends came to 13 bases. The germline V gene encodes CDR1 GTSNPN and CDR2 SVGIG (reference sequence). This CDR3 spans 13 amino acids. The CDR3 sequence is CACGRVNNYGYTF. The CDR3 coding sequence is TGTGCCTGCGGGAGGGTAAACAACTATGGCTACACCTTC.

The CDR3 loop reads CASSLLVAGGPKAYNEQFF. CDR3 in DNA: TGTGCCAGCAGCTTGTTGGTAGCGGGAGGGCCCAAGGCCTACAATGAGCAGTTCTTC. This chain connects TRBV5-6 to TRBJ2-1; 11 bases align to TRBD2. This CDR3 region has 19 residues. Looked up from germline, CDR1 is SGHDT and CDR2 is YYEEEE. V shed 1 base and J 2 bases; nucleotides not matched to a gene: 11.

This sequence joins TRBV19 and TRBJ1-5; unclear D gene. This CDR3 region has 15 residues. Germline V gene sequence: CDR1 LNHDA, CDR2 SQIVND (reference sequence). The ends were cut back, 3 bases at V and 2 bases at J, with 11 bases in the middle. The CDR3 protein is CASSMDGFGNQPQHF. As DNA, the CDR3 is TGTGCCAGTAGTATGGATGGGTTTGGCAATCAGCCCCAGCATTTT.

The chain uses TRBV21-1 and TRBJ2-7; the table's D call of TRBD1 was not tested on the DNA. TRBV21-1 is designated a pseudogene. The CDR3 extends over 15 amino acids. The CDR3 region is CASSERAGQGYEQYF. The CDR3 region has the DNA TGTGCCAGCAGCGAAAGGGCGGGACAGGGTTACGAGCAGTACTTC.

The genes are TRBV11-3 and TRBJ2-5; D remains ambiguous. The CDR3 is made up of 15 amino acids. Germline assignment: CDR1 SGHNT and CDR2 YENEEA. Trimming cost V 1 base and J 3 bases, with 12 bases left between them. CDR3 residues: CASSLVSGSEETQYF. The CDR3 DNA reads as TGTGCCAGCAGCTTAGTGAGTGGCAGCGAAGAGACCCAGTACTTC.

This sequence joins TRBV19 and TRBJ2-7; D is perhaps TRBD1 (5 bases). Germline V lookup: CDR1 LNHDA, CDR2 SQIVND (reference sequence). The CDR3 sequence is 15 residues long. Trimming left V 10 bases short and J 4 bases short, with 23 bases between. CDR3 in DNA: TGTGCCAACTTTCTCCTATTAGGGGCCCGGTACGAGCAGTACTTC. It encodes CANFLLLGARYEQYF.

The V gene is TRBV30, the J gene TRBJ1-5, with D unclear. This CDR3 region has 12 residues. Trimming left V 3 bases short and J 2 bases short, with 5 bases between. The germline V gene encodes CDR1 GTSNPN and CDR2 SVGIG (reference sequence). The CDR3 DNA is TGTGCCTGGAGGGAGGGCAATCAGCCCCAGCATTTT. Protein product: CAWREGNQPQHF.

This clone has only a few counts. The chain has TRBV6-1 and TRBJ1-2, with no clear D. Per germline, CDR1 MNHNS and CDR2 SASEGT. V was clipped by 0 bases and J by 2 bases, with 7 bases between them. CDR3 length: 14 residues. CDR3 in DNA: TGTGCCAGCAGTGAAGCCATCGGAAACTATGGCTACACCTTC. Translating gives CASSEAIGNYGYTF.

V and J are TRBV7-2 and TRBJ1-2; D not resolved. Germline-derived CDR1 and CDR2 are SGHTA and FQGNSA. The CDR3 extends over 14 amino acids. Trimming took off 1 base at V and 2 bases at J, with 8 bases between the two ends. The CDR3 bases are TGTGCCAGCAGCTTAGGTGAGGAAAACTATGGCTACACCTTC. Translating gives CASSLGEENYGYTF.

This clone has just one count. V and J are TRBV13 and TRBJ2-1; perhaps TRBD2 as D (6 bases). The CDR3 has 15 residues. With 4 bases removed from V and 6 bases from J, the gap between germline ends came to 16 bases. CDR1 PRHDT and CDR2 FYEKMQ come from the germline V gene (reference sequence). The CDR3 loop reads CASSSRIAARNEQFF. Written as DNA, the CDR3 is TGTGCCAGCAGCTCCCGGATAGCGGCTCGCAATGAGCAGTTCTTC. The variable domain in full, completed from reference TRBV13 and TRBJ2-1, reads AAGVIQSPRHLIKEKRETATLKCYPIPRHDTVYWYQQGPGQDPQFLISFYEKMQSDKGSIPDRFSAQQFSDYHSELNMSSLELGDSALYFCASSSRIAARNEQFFGPGTRLTVL.

This chain connects TRBV18 to TRBJ2-3, with no clear D. The germline V gene encodes CDR1 KGHSH and CDR2 LQKENI. Trimming took off 6 bases at V and 4 bases at J, with 17 bases between the two ends. This CDR3 is 15 amino acids long. The DNA for the CDR3 is TGTGCCAGCTCTATAGTAGAGTCCTCCCCAGATACGCAGTATTTT. It encodes CASSIVESSPDTQYF.

V and J are TRBV6-1 and TRBJ2-1, with 7 bases identical to TRBD2. Trimming took 4 bases from V and 4 from J; bases not matched to a gene: 7. This CDR3 spans 15 amino acids. The germline V gene encodes CDR1 MNHNS and CDR2 SASEGT. DNA of the CDR3: TGTGCCAGCAGTGGGACCGGGACTAATTACAATGAGCAGTTCTTC. Translating gives CASSGTGTNYNEQFF.

This rearrangement joins TRBV10-1 to TRBJ2-1, with unresolved D. From germline, CDR1 is WNHNN and CDR2 SYGVQD (reference sequence). This CDR3 is built from 13 residues. Between the trimmed V and J ends, which lost 4 bases and 7 bases, there was a span of 11 bases. CDR3 nucleotides: TGCGCCAGCAGTGGGGCTCCACCGAATGAGCAGTTCTTC. Translating gives CASSGAPPNEQFF.

The chain joins TRBV7-8 to TRBJ1-1; the match to TRBD1 covers 7 bases. This CDR3 comprises 16 residues. V gave up 2 bases and J gave up 0 bases; unmatched junction bases: 6. CDR1 is SGHVS, CDR2 FQNEAQ, per germline. The CDR3 region has the DNA TGTGCCAGCAGCTTATTCCGAGGGGGCGTGAACACTGAAGCTTTCTTT. This sequence encodes CASSLFRGGVNTEAFF.

The V and J genes are TRBV7-9 and TRBJ1-5, with TRBD1 as a possible D gene (5 bases). The CDR3 has 13 residues. With 5 bases removed from V and 9 bases from J, the gap between germline ends came to 14 bases. Looked up from germline, CDR1 is SEHNR and CDR2 is FQNEAQ (reference sequence). CDR3 DNA sequence: TGTGCCAGCAGCCTGGGACGGGATATGCCCCAGCATTTT. It encodes CASSLGRDMPQHF.

This chain connects TRBV5-4 to TRBJ2-5; the D gene is possibly TRBD1 (6 bases). The CDR3 totals 12 residues. Trimming removed 4 bases from V and 6 bases from J, with 10 bases in between. Germline lookup yields CDR1 SGHNT and CDR2 YYREEE (reference sequence). DNA of the CDR3: TGTGCCAGCAGCGTCTGGGGGCAGACCCAGTACTTC. Translated: CASSVWGQTQYF.

This clone was found a few times. V usage is TRBV18 and J usage is TRBJ2-7; D call uncertain. CDR3 size: 15 residues. V was shortened by 6 bases and J by 7 bases, with 22 bases between the two germline ends. CDR1 is KGHSH and CDR2 is LQKENI in the germline V gene. The CDR3 sequence: CASSPRNTDSKEQYF. CDR3 sequence (DNA): TGTGCCAGCTCGCCTCGGAACACAGATTCTAAGGAGCAGTACTTC.

This chain connects TRBV10-2 to TRBJ2-1; 13 bases line up with TRBD2. The CDR3 runs to 18 residues. CDR1 and CDR2 from the germline V gene are WSHSY and SAAADI. Trimming took 2 bases from V and 1 from J; bases not matched to a gene: 5. CDR3 protein: CASSELGLAGWSYNEQFF. For the CDR3, the DNA is TGCGCCAGCAGTGAGCTGGGACTAGCGGGATGGTCCTACAATGAGCAGTTCTTC.

For the CDR3, the DNA is TGTGCCAGTACTTATATACCCCCCGGGGGGGAAGCTTTCTTT. This translates into CASTYIPPGGEAFF. This chain joins TRBV19 and TRBJ1-1, with TRBD1 as a possible D gene (5 bases). The V end was cut by 7 bases, the J end by 8 bases, with 20 bases between. The CDR3 spans 14 residues. In germline, CDR1 is LNHDA, CDR2 SQIVND (reference sequence).

The chain joins TRBV4-1 to TRBJ2-7, with D perhaps TRBD1 (6 bases). Looked up from germline, CDR1 is MGHRA and CDR2 is YSYEKL. V was shortened by 0 bases and J by 1 base, with 7 bases between the two germline ends. The CDR3 is 14 residues long. The CDR3 reads CASSQDRGSYEQYF. The CDR3 DNA is TGCGCCAGCAGCCAAGATAGGGGGTCCTACGAGCAGTACTTC.

The chain joins TRBV6-5 to TRBJ1-1; 7 nucleotides agree with TRBD1. Per the germline V gene, CDR1 is MNHEY and CDR2 is SVGAGI. CDR3 length: 12 amino acids. The trim removed 8 bases at V and 7 bases at J, leaving 7 bases unmatched. CDR3 protein: CASRQGAGEAFF. In nucleotides, the CDR3 is TGTGCCAGCCGACAGGGAGCAGGTGAAGCTTTCTTT.

The chain links TRBV7-9 to TRBJ2-5, with TRBD2 matching over 7 bases. Germline V gene data show CDR1 as SEHNR and CDR2 as FQNEAQ (reference sequence). This CDR3 has 16 residues. J gave up 5 bases and V 2 bases, and 11 bases lay outside the gene matches. The CDR3 bases are TGTGCCAGCAGCTTATCTGGGGGAGGGCTCCGGGAGACCCAGTACTTC. Protein sequence: CASSLSGGGLRETQYF.